The 21 T cell receptor beta chains below come from one sample, sequenced in a study of T cell repertoires in cytomegalovirus infection. TCRdb itself ran the reads through MiXCR, one entry per CDR3 protein. This sample has about 770,000 distinct CDR3 sequences, with roughly 29% found just once. No cognate antigen is known for these TCRs. The material was cultured CD8+ T cells from PBMCs, obtained from culture after CMV antigen stimulation. The receptor source for this set is a human donor in good health (CMV status not recorded). Some clones in this sample may be carry-over from other donors' samples.

This clonotype was detected ten times or more. CDR3: CASSTNRESSYNSPLHF. The CDR3 region has the DNA TGTGCCAGCAGTACGAACAGGGAAAGCTCCTATAATTCACCCCTCCACTTT. The chain couples TRBV27 to TRBJ1-6; perhaps TRBD1 as D (6 bases). Trimming left V 5 bases short and J 0 bases short, with 14 bases between. The germline V gene encodes CDR1 MNHEY and CDR2 SMNVEV (reference sequence). The CDR3 consists of 17 residues.

This clonotype appeared many times. This chain uses TRBV7-9 with TRBJ2-7; TRBD1 matches at 10 bases. CDR3 length equals 20 residues. After removal of 1 base from V and 6 bases from J, the junction contained 21 bases not matched to a gene. Germline loops: CDR1 SEHNR, CDR2 FQNEAQ (reference sequence). The CDR3 DNA reads TGTGCCAGCAGCTTAGTGTATACTACCGGGACAGGGGCCGGTTGGAGCGAGCAGTACTTC. Translated, it gives CASSLVYTTGTGAGWSEQYF. Filled out from reference TRBV7-9 and TRBJ2-7, the complete variable domain reads DTGVSQNPRHKITKRGQNVTFRCDPISEHNRLYWYRQTLGQGPEFLTYFQNEAQLEKSRLLSDRFSAERPKGSFSTLEIQRTEQGDSAMYLCASSLVYTTGTGAGWSEQYFGPGTRLTVT.

This clonotype was detected a few times. The V call is TRBV7-2, the J call TRBJ2-2; 8 bases map to TRBD2. Unmatched junction bases numbered 4, after V lost 6 bases and J lost 7 bases. From germline, CDR1 is SGHTA and CDR2 FQGNSA. The CDR3 is 13 amino acids. CDR3 bases: TGTGCCAGCAGGGCGGGGGGCAGCGGGGAGCTGTTTTTT. Translating gives CASRAGGSGELFF.

The chain links TRBV5-3 to TRBJ2-7, with 11 bases matching TRBD1. TRBV5-3 has ORF status, its function being uncertain. This CDR3 contains 14 residues. Trimming cost V 8 bases and J 5 bases; bases outside gene matches: 9. DNA of the CDR3: TGTGCCAGCAGCAAGGGACAGGGGGTAAACGAGCAGTACGTC. Residues: CASSKGQGVNEQYV.

This clonotype has at least ten counts. The J gene is TRBJ1-2, the V gene TRBV7-9; D remains unclear. The germline V gene encodes CDR1 SEHNR and CDR2 FQNEAQ (reference sequence). The length of the CDR3 is 14 residues. Trimming took off 5 bases at V and 4 bases at J, with 14 bases between the two ends. DNA of the CDR3: TGTGCCAGCAGCAGAGAGGGCAGCCTCTATGGCTACACCTTC. As protein: CASSREGSLYGYTF.

The chain recombines TRBV20-1 with TRBJ1-4; D ambiguous. V gave up 4 bases and J gave up 1 base, with 13 bases separating them. Germline-derived CDR1 and CDR2 are DFQATT and SNEGSKA (reference sequence). The CDR3 consists of 15 residues. The CDR3 sequence is CSAKSLFGTNEKLFF. The CDR3 coding sequence is TGCAGTGCTAAATCCCTTTTTGGAACTAATGAAAAACTGTTTTTT.

The chain is built from TRBV7-9 and TRBJ2-1; D ambiguous. CDR1 and CDR2 from the germline V gene are SEHNR and FQNEAQ (reference sequence). The CDR3 is 15 residues long. V lost 0 bases and J lost 0, with 6 bases in between. The CDR3 coding sequence is TGTGCCAGCAGCTTAGCCTCCCTCTCCTACAATGAGCAGTTCTTC. Protein: CASSLASLSYNEQFF. Full variable domain (remainder filled in from reference TRBV7-9 and TRBJ2-1): DTGVSQNPRHKITKRGQNVTFRCDPISEHNRLYWYRQTLGQGPEFLTYFQNEAQLEKSRLLSDRFSAERPKGSFSTLEIQRTEQGDSAMYLCASSLASLSYNEQFFGPGTRLTVL.

This chain connects TRBV7-6 to TRBJ2-7; 7 bases fit TRBD1. The CDR3 is 15 amino acids. The germline V gene has CDR1 SGHVS and CDR2 FNYEAQ. Trimming took 4 bases from V and 1 from J; bases not matched to a gene: 7. The CDR3 sequence is CASSSGTATSYEQYF. CDR3 nucleotides: TGTGCCAGCAGCTCCGGGACAGCGACTTCCTACGAGCAGTACTTC.

This clonotype was observed a handful of times. The genes are TRBV7-6 and TRBJ1-5; 7 bases map to TRBD1. The germline V gene has CDR1 SGHVS and CDR2 FNYEAQ. The CDR3 has 13 amino acids. After removal of 5 bases from V and 7 bases from J, the junction contained 5 bases not matched to a gene. Here the CDR3 reads CASSIEGAQPQHF. CDR3 DNA: TGTGCCAGCAGCATCGAGGGGGCCCAGCCCCAGCATTTT.

This clonotype was counted only a few times. This chain links TRBV6-5 with TRBJ1-1; D gene unclear. The CDR3 extends over 13 amino acids. Germline V gene lookup returns CDR1 MNHEY and CDR2 SVGAGI. Trimming stripped 5 bases from V and 1 base from J, with 8 bases between. CDR3: CASSPLANTEAFF. CDR3 in DNA: TGTGCCAGCAGTCCCCTGGCGAACACTGAAGCTTTCTTT.

This clonotype has just one count. The chain uses TRBV4-3 and TRBJ2-3, with D possibly being TRBD1 (5 bases). CDR3 length: 15 amino acids. V was trimmed by 0 bases and J by 5 bases, leaving 12 bases between them. Germline CDR1 LGHNA, CDR2 YSLEER. This CDR3 reads CASSQDQDIRDTQYF. CDR3 coding DNA: TGCGCCAGCAGCCAAGATCAGGACATCAGAGATACGCAGTATTTT.

The J gene is TRBJ1-3, the V gene TRBV27; D is undetermined. Germline CDR1 MNHEY, CDR2 SMNVEV (reference sequence). The CDR3 runs to 15 residues. V was cut by 3 bases and J by 0 bases, with 9 bases left in between. Written as DNA, the CDR3 is TGTGCCAGCAGTTTGTCGACGAGCTCTGGAAACACCATATATTTT. This sequence encodes CASSLSTSSGNTIYF.

V gene TRBV7-2 combines with J gene TRBJ1-2; the match to TRBD1 covers 8 bases. The germline CDR1 and CDR2 sequences are SGHTA and FQGNSA. Unmatched junction bases numbered 19, after V lost 3 bases and J lost 4 bases. The CDR3 contains 19 residues. The CDR3 is CASSFLPVAGTGSRYGYTF. The CDR3 DNA sequence: TGTGCCAGCAGCTTCTTGCCGGTCGCAGGGACAGGTTCACGCTATGGCTACACCTTC.

This clonotype was observed at least ten times. The chain links TRBV5-8 to TRBJ1-1; 7 bases align to TRBD1. V dropped 0 bases and J dropped 5; count of bases not matched to a gene: 4. Germline CDR1 SGHTS, CDR2 YDEGEE. There are 14 residues in the CDR3. CDR3 sequence: CASSLEGARTEAFF. The CDR3 nucleotides read TGTGCCAGCAGCTTGGAGGGGGCGCGAACTGAAGCTTTCTTT.

The rearrangement uses TRBV20-1 and TRBJ1-1; weak D call: TRBD1 (5 bases). The V end lost 7 bases, the J end lost 4 bases, and 10 bases lay between the germline ends. CDR1 DFQATT and CDR2 SNEGSKA come from the germline V gene (reference sequence). The CDR3 totals 11 residues. Here the CDR3 reads CSGRDLTEAFF. The CDR3 nucleotides are TGCAGTGGAAGGGACCTCACTGAAGCTTTCTTT.

As to this clonotype: A junction end diverges from the germline sequence, so it may reflect a read error. V usage is TRBV5-3 and J usage is TRBJ2-1; TRBD2 matches at 10 bases. TRBV5-3 is filed as an ORF, its function uncertain. The CDR3 length is 16 residues. Written as DNA, the CDR3 is TGTGCCAGCAGCTTGGCCAAGGGGACTAGCGTCAATGAGCAGTTCTTC. Translated: CASSLAKGTSVNEQFF.

This clonotype was picked up a small number of times. The chain combines TRBV11-2 with TRBJ2-7; perhaps TRBD1 as D (6 bases). CDR3 length: 16 amino acids. V was pared by 5 bases and J by 6 bases, with 23 bases between. In germline, CDR1 is SGHAT, CDR2 FQNNGV. The CDR3 nucleotides read TGTGCCAGCAGCCCGTGGAGACAGGCGACCGAGGGCGAGCAGTACTTC. Amino acid sequence: CASSPWRQATEGEQYF.

V and J are TRBV2 and TRBJ1-1; perhaps TRBD1 as D (5 bases). CDR3 length: 11 residues. V lost 8 bases to trimming and J lost 7 bases, with 11 bases between them. Germline CDR1 is SNHLY and CDR2 is FYNNEI. CDR3 residues: CASFQGVEAFF. CDR3 bases: TGTGCCAGCTTCCAGGGTGTTGAAGCTTTCTTT.

The chain combines TRBV4-3 with TRBJ1-1; no firm D call. Germline CDR1 and CDR2: LGHNA and YSLEER. V gave up 1 base and J gave up 0 bases, with 9 bases separating them. This CDR3 has 15 residues. CDR3 protein: CASSQVVDLNTEAFF. The CDR3 DNA reads as TGCGCCAGCAGCCAAGTAGTGGACTTGAACACTGAAGCTTTCTTT.

This clonotype showed up many times. The chain links TRBV7-2 to TRBJ2-1, with TRBD2 identical over 8 bases. The CDR3 totals 21 residues. CDR1 is SGHTA and CDR2 is FQGNSA in the germline V gene. Trimming took 1 base from V and 6 from J; bases not matched to a gene: 23. The CDR3 loop reads CASSLGGAGFAVAGLLNEQFF. For the CDR3, the DNA is TGTGCCAGCAGCTTAGGGGGGGCAGGGTTTGCGGTAGCGGGGTTACTCAATGAGCAGTTCTTC.

This clonotype was counted ten times or more. This chain joins TRBV7-6 and TRBJ2-7, with 7 bases lining up with TRBD2. Germline V lookup: CDR1 SGHVS, CDR2 FNYEAQ. This CDR3 has 15 amino acids. With 5 bases clipped from V and 0 bases from J, the junction kept 7 bases outside the gene matches. The CDR3: CASSPGVAGSYEQYV. The CDR3 nucleotides read TGTGCCAGCAGCCCCGGGGTAGCGGGCTCCTACGAGCAGTACGTC.